A single sample gave rise to the 3 T cell receptor beta chains below, sequenced in a study of human T cells and chemical hapten exposure. Sample time point: patch test 1, 2 weeks after DPC sensitization. As for treatment: therapeutic diphenylcyclopropenone sensitization with weekly scalp DPC. TCRdb processed the RACE reads anew with MiXCR; each CDR3 protein has one entry. The sample yields about 120,000 distinct CDR3 sequences, about an eighth seen once. The sequenced sample was whole blood, obtained in connection with sensitization to the hapten diphenylcyclopropenone (DPC). These receptors came from a woman between 45 and 60 years old with alopecia areata. Some clones in this sample may be carry-over from other donors' samples.

This CDR3 is CSARNPGGASSYNEQFF. The DNA for the CDR3 is TGCAGTGCTAGAAATCCTGGGGGAGCGAGCTCCTACAATGAGCAGTTCTTC. The chain is built from TRBV20-1 and TRBJ2-1; possibly TRBD1 or TRBD2 for D (5 bases each). The V end lost 2 bases, the J end lost 0 bases, and 17 bases lay between the germline ends. The CDR3 spans 17 residues. Per germline, CDR1 DFQATT and CDR2 SNEGSKA (reference sequence).

This chain joins TRBV20-1 and TRBJ1-3; the match to TRBD1 covers 9 bases. This CDR3 is 15 amino acids long. The ends lost 3 bases at V and 4 bases at J; junction bases unmatched: 7. Germline V lookup: CDR1 DFQATT, CDR2 SNEGSKA (reference sequence). The CDR3: CSASGRTGVGNTIYF. DNA of the CDR3: TGCAGTGCTAGCGGTCGGACAGGGGTAGGAAACACCATATATTTT.

The chain has TRBV4-2 and TRBJ2-5, with unresolved D. Germline CDR1 reads LGHNA; CDR2 reads YNFKEQ. V was pared by 1 base and J by 5 bases, with 17 bases between. The CDR3 runs 16 residues. CDR3 DNA sequence: TGTGCCAGCAGCCAAGCTTCTTTCAACGGAGCGGAGACCCAGTACTTC. Translation gives CASSQASFNGAETQYF.